This paragraph reports one T cell receptor beta chain. The table came from immunoSEQ multiplex PCR; TCRdb's copy has only in-frame clones and leaves some out. The table records 20,000 to 30,000 clones, about 77% of them present only once. This sample is part of a study of preoperative IRX-2 immunotherapy in early breast cancer. Deletions cut 3 bases from V and 2 bases from J, with 13 bases between. Germline V gene lookup returns CDR1 SQVTM and CDR2 ANQGSEA. The CDR3 is 14 residues long. Treatment here: preoperative locoregional IRX-2 cytokine immunotherapy. This clonotype was obtained from a human donor with breast cancer. The chain is built from TRBV29-1 and TRBJ1-1, with a possible D match to TRBD1 (6 bases). The specimen was lymph node tissue, collected before IRX-2 immunotherapy. The chain's CDR3 is CSVDAGGVNTEAFF. CDR3 DNA: TGCAGCGTTGATGCGGGGGGCGTCAACACTGAAGCTTTCTTT.